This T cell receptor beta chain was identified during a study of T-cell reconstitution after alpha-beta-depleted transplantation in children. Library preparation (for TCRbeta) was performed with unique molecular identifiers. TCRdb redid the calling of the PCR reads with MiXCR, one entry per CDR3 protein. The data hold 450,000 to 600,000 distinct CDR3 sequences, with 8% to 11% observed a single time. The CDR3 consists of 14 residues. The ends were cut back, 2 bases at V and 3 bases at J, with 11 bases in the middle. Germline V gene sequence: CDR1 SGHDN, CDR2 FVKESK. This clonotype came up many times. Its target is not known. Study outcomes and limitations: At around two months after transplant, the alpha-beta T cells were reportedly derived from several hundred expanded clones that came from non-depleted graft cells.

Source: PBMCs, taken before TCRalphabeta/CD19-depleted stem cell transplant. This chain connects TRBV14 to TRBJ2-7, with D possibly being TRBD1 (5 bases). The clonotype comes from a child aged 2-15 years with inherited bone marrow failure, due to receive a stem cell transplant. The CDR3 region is CASSQTQENYEQYF. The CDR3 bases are TGTGCCAGCAGCCAAACACAGGAGAACTACGAGCAGTACTTC. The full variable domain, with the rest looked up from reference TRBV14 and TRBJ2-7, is EAGVTQFPSHSVIEKGQTVTLRCDPISGHDNLYWYRRVMGKEIKFLLHFVKESKQDESGMPNNRFLAERTGGTYSTLKVQPAELEDSGVYFCASSQTQENYEQYFGPGTRLTVT.